Each of the 20 T cell receptor beta chains below was sequenced from the same sample in a study of cytomegalovirus exposure and HLA in healthy donors. Vbeta (60) and Jbeta (13) primers were used in the PCR. TCRdb keeps only in-frame clones here, not all; method: immunoSEQ multiplex PCR. The data hold 170,000 or so clones, with under 90% observed a single time. Sample: PBMCs. These TCRs come from a man between 25 and 39 years old in good health and CMV-seropositive.

V gene TRBV6-4 combines with J gene TRBJ2-7, with TRBD1 identical over 7 bases. J was trimmed by 2 bases and V by 8 bases; bases with no gene match: 6. CDR3 length: 13 residues. Germline V gene data show CDR1 as MRHNA and CDR2 as SNTAGT. CDR3 in DNA: TGTGCCAGCTATAGGGGGCAGACCTACGAGCAGTACTTC. Its translation: CASYRGQTYEQYF.

V is TRBV29-1 and J is TRBJ2-7, with D tentatively TRBD2 (5 bases). The germline gives CDR1 SQVTM, CDR2 ANQGSEA. Trimming removed 4 bases at V and 2 bases at J, with 15 bases between. This CDR3 spans 14 amino acids. CDR3 protein: CSVGPTRGAYEQYF. The CDR3 region has the DNA TGCAGCGTTGGCCCGACCCGGGGTGCCTACGAGCAGTACTTC.

The chain combines TRBV27 with TRBJ2-3; 13 bases line up with TRBD2. V shed 3 bases, J shed 0 bases, and the junction held 6 bases outside the gene matches. CDR1 and CDR2 (germline): MNHEY, SMNVEV (reference sequence). The CDR3 spans 18 residues. The CDR3 DNA reads TGTGCCAGCAGTTTTCACGGGACTAGCGGGGTTAGCACAGATACGCAGTATTTT. Residues: CASSFHGTSGVSTDTQYF.

The gene calls are TRBV7-2 and TRBJ2-7, with a weak D call TRBD1 (6 bases). CDR3 length: 15 residues. Germline V gives CDR1 SGHTA, CDR2 FQGNSA. The V end was cut by 1 base, the J end by 4 bases, with 14 bases between. The CDR3 bases are TGTGCCAGCAGCTTAGACACAGGGAGAGTTTACGAGCAGTACTTC. The encoded protein is CASSLDTGRVYEQYF.

V is TRBV11-2 and J is TRBJ1-6; D ambiguous. The ends were cut back, 5 bases at V and 11 bases at J, with 13 bases in the middle. The CDR3 contains 13 residues. Looked up from germline, CDR1 is SGHAT and CDR2 is FQNNGV. CDR3 sequence (DNA): TGTGCCAGCAGCGAGGTGGACTCGGCACCCCTCCACTTT. This sequence encodes CASSEVDSAPLHF.

This clone has just a few counts. V and J are TRBV6-5 and TRBJ1-2; TRBD1 agrees at 10 bases. The CDR3 has 15 amino acids. Trimming cost V 5 bases and J 4 bases; bases outside gene matches: 7. CDR1 MNHEY and CDR2 SVGAGI come from the germline V gene. The CDR3 DNA follows: TGTGCCAGCAGTCGACTAGGACAGGGGGGCTATGGCTACACCTTC. Translation: CASSRLGQGGYGYTF.

The V and J genes are TRBV13 and TRBJ2-7; 9 bases agree with TRBD1. The CDR3 consists of 15 residues. Germline assignment: CDR1 PRHDT and CDR2 FYEKMQ (reference sequence). With 3 bases clipped from V and 4 bases from J, the junction kept 7 bases outside the gene matches. For the CDR3, the DNA is TGTGCCAGCAGCTTTGGGGGACAGGGTCTTTACGAGCAGTACTTC. Translated, it gives CASSFGGQGLYEQYF.

The sample holds a few counts of this clone. The chain carries TRBV11-2 and TRBJ2-1, with TRBD2 matching over 7 bases. V gave up 1 base and J gave up 9 bases; unmatched junction bases: 15. Germline lookup yields CDR1 SGHAT and CDR2 FQNNGV. The CDR3 runs to 17 residues. CDR3 nucleotides: TGTGCCAGCAGCTTAGTTCGTATGGCGGGACTACATGGTGAGCAGTTCTTC. It yields the protein CASSLVRMAGLHGEQFF.

This chain connects TRBV6-5 to TRBJ2-7; 14 bases line up with TRBD2. V was pared by 5 bases and J by 3 bases, with 3 bases of the junction left unmatched. CDR3 length equals 15 residues. The germline gives CDR1 MNHEY, CDR2 SVGAGI. CDR3 sequence reads: CASSRGTSGSYEQYF. The CDR3 DNA reads TGTGCCAGCAGTCGCGGGACTAGCGGGAGCTACGAGCAGTACTTC.

This sequence joins TRBV28 and TRBJ2-7; 8 nucleotides align to TRBD1. This CDR3 has 15 amino acids. The germline CDR1 and CDR2 sequences are MDHEN and SYDVKM. The junction had 5 bases not matched to a gene; V was cut back by 4 bases and J by 0 bases. CDR3 region: CASSSQGAGSYEQYF. The CDR3 DNA reads as TGTGCCAGCAGTTCTCAGGGGGCTGGCTCCTACGAGCAGTACTTC.

V and J are TRBV27 and TRBJ2-7; 9 nucleotides align to TRBD1. Germline-derived CDR1 and CDR2 are MNHEY and SMNVEV (reference sequence). The CDR3 totals 14 residues. V shed 6 bases, J shed 5 bases, and the junction held 8 bases outside the gene matches. CDR3: CASSLDRGGDEQYF. In DNA form, the CDR3 reads TGTGCCAGCAGCCTGGACAGGGGCGGCGACGAGCAGTACTTC.

This sequence joins TRBV10-3 and TRBJ2-3; TRBD2 matches at 16 bases. The CDR3 is made up of 17 amino acids. With V trimmed by 3 bases and J by 4 bases, 4 bases remained unmatched. The V gene's germline CDR1 is ENHRY and CDR2 SYGVKD. CDR3 DNA: TGTGCCATCAGTGATCCCGGGACTAGCGGGAGGGCAGATACGCAGTATTTT. As protein: CAISDPGTSGRADTQYF.

V and J are TRBV19 and TRBJ2-2; D may be TRBD2 (6 bases). CDR1 and CDR2 from the germline V gene are LNHDA and SQIVND (reference sequence). V was trimmed by 7 bases and J by 1 base, leaving 13 bases between them. CDR3 size: 15 residues. The CDR3 DNA is TGTGCCAGTATACCCCAGGGACTGAACACCGGGGAGCTGTTTTTT. It is translated as CASIPQGLNTGELFF.

V and J are TRBV5-1 and TRBJ1-1; D is possibly TRBD1 (6 bases). V lost 6 bases and J lost 2, with 17 bases in between. The CDR3 contains 15 residues. The V gene's germline CDR1 is SGHRS and CDR2 YFSETQ. CDR3 in amino acids: CASKLLQGSNTEAFF. The CDR3 nucleotides read TGCGCCAGCAAGCTCCTTCAGGGGTCTAACACTGAAGCTTTCTTT. The full variable domain, in which reference TRBV5-1 and TRBJ1-1 provide the parts outside the CDR3, is KAGVTQTPRYLIKTRGQQVTLSCSPISGHRSVSWYQQTPGQGLQFLFEYFSETQRNKGNFPGRFSGRQFSNSRSEMNVSTLELGDSALYLCASKLLQGSNTEAFFGQGTRLTVV.

This chain uses TRBV6-6 with TRBJ2-5; D not certain. The CDR3 runs to 14 residues. Germline lookup yields CDR1 MNHNY and CDR2 SVGAGI (reference sequence). V shed 0 bases and J shed 2 bases, with 7 bases lying between them. The CDR3 DNA reads as TGTGCCAGCAGTTACTCGAGGCAGCAAGAGACCCAGTACTTC. Its translation is CASSYSRQQETQYF.

This chain uses TRBV25-1 with TRBJ2-7; TRBD2 matches 16 bases. The CDR3 runs 14 residues. Germline V gene lookup returns CDR1 MGHDK and CDR2 SYGVNS. J gave up 9 bases and V 5 bases, and 4 bases lay outside the gene matches. The CDR3 here is CASSPGLAGGVQYF. DNA for the CDR3: TGTGCCAGCAGTCCGGGACTAGCGGGAGGGGTGCAGTACTTC.

The chain links TRBV6-5 to TRBJ1-1; 10 bases match TRBD1. The CDR3 extends over 14 amino acids. The junction had 9 bases not matched to a gene; V was cut back by 7 bases and J by 7 bases. CDR1 and CDR2 (germline): MNHEY, SVGAGI. CDR3 region: CASTAGTGALEAFF. In DNA, the CDR3 is TGTGCCAGCACGGCTGGGACAGGGGCCCTTGAAGCTTTCTTT.

The chain carries TRBV10-1 and TRBJ2-1; 11 nucleotides agree with TRBD1. V dropped 2 bases and J dropped 12; count of bases not matched to a gene: 6. Germline V gene data show CDR1 as WNHNN and CDR2 as SYGVQD (reference sequence). The CDR3 is 14 amino acids. The CDR3: CASSEAGQGAAQFF. CDR3 coding DNA: TGCGCCAGCAGTGAGGCAGGACAGGGGGCCGCGCAGTTCTTC.

V and J are TRBV11-2 and TRBJ1-1; D gene unclear. Trimming took 5 bases from V and 2 from J, leaving 9 bases between them. The germline V gene has CDR1 SGHAT and CDR2 FQNNGV. This CDR3 region has 13 residues. CDR3 in DNA: TGTGCCAGCAGCCCGGGGAGAAACACTGAAGCTTTCTTT. Residues: CASSPGRNTEAFF.

The chain couples TRBV5-4 to TRBJ2-1; 10 bases agree with TRBD1. With 0 bases clipped from V and 1 base from J, the junction kept 7 bases outside the gene matches. Germline V gene sequence: CDR1 SGHNT, CDR2 YYREEE (reference sequence). CDR3 length equals 18 residues. The CDR3 loop reads CASSLGGDRGHSYNEQFF. The CDR3 bases are TGTGCCAGCAGCTTGGGCGGGGACAGGGGTCATTCCTACAATGAGCAGTTCTTC. The complete variable domain, with remaining parts taken from reference TRBV5-4 and TRBJ2-1, reads ETGVTQSPTHLIKTRGQQVTLRCSSQSGHNTVSWYQQALGQGPQFIFQYYREEENGRGNFPPRFSGLQFPNYSSELNVNALELDDSALYLCASSLGGDRGHSYNEQFFGPGTRLTVL.